This T cell receptor beta chain was captured by sequencing in a study of cytomegalovirus exposure and HLA in healthy donors. Primers included in the PCR were 60 Vbeta and 13 Jbeta primers. Sequencing was performed with immunoSEQ multiplex PCR; in TCRdb, only in-frame clones are kept and a portion is missing. The sample includes about 130,000 clones, roughly four fifths of them seen just once. Trimming took 7 bases from V and 3 from J, leaving 13 bases between them. In germline, CDR1 is MNHNS, CDR2 SASEGT. The CDR3 contains 14 residues. With regard to this clone: The antigen remains unidentified.

Notes on the study in general: In a later analysis, donors in an Asian-associated ancestry cluster reportedly had fewer N-insertions in productive TCRs than the cohort mean. Certain indistinguishable V segments, among them TRBV6-2 and TRBV6-3, were excluded.

The chain combines TRBV6-1 with TRBJ1-5; D perhaps matches TRBD1 (6 bases). The TCR originated in a woman aged 40 to 49 in good health and CMV-seropositive. Sequences were obtained from PBMCs. The CDR3 DNA follows: TGTGCCAGCACCCACGCAGGGGACAATCAGCCCCAGCATTTT. Protein sequence: CASTHAGDNQPQHF.